This TCR beta chain was documented in a study of low-dose radiotherapy and immunotherapy resistance in tumors. Turning to the study itself: In Cohort 2, 1 Gy per fraction was delivered every two weeks, for a total of 13 Gy over 26 weeks. Treatment included intravenous cyclophosphamide dosed at 200 mg/m2 every two weeks, one day before radiation and immunotherapy. Aspirin 300 mg was given orally each day for four cycles from cycle 1 day 1.

With TRAV- and TRBV-specific primers, first-strand cDNA was made, covering the alpha and beta chains. Amplification, which lasted around 22 PCR cycles, used a constant-region primer and V-primer adapter to amplify TCRs. MiXCR, applied by TCRdb to the reads, yields one record per CDR3 protein. In the table there are under 110,000 distinct CDR3 sequences, around 21% of which are singletons. Sample time point: after trial treatment. The treatment is: LDRT plus nivolumab, ipilimumab, low-dose cyclophosphamide and aspirin (RACIN trial). Donors received nivolumab, ipilimumab, aspirin, low-dose cyclophosphamide and low-dose radiotherapy. The CDR3 totals 14 residues. Germline loops: CDR1 SEHNR, CDR2 FQNEAQ (reference sequence). The trim removed 6 bases at V and 4 bases at J, leaving 6 bases unmatched.

The sample in question was PBMCs, obtained after low-dose radiotherapy plus immunotherapy. The TCR originated in a male donor with prostate cancer. This sequence joins TRBV7-9 and TRBJ2-5, with 9 nucleotides matching TRBD2. DNA for the CDR3: TGTGCCAGCAGAGGTAGCGGGAGTGGAGAGACCCAGTACTTC. It is translated as CASRGSGSGETQYF.